The clone carrying this T cell receptor beta chain counts as medium-sized. The source of the sample is a study of PD-L1 blockade in urothelial cancer. Overall study context: Patients commenced intravenous atezolizumab, 1,200 mg every 3 weeks, in about 2014. The researchers analyzed blood 3 weeks (second dose) and 6 weeks after treatment start.

Pretreatment sampling and on-treatment sampling together yielded between 1 and 8 samples for each patient. This CDR3 is built from 15 residues. Trimming left V 1 base short and J 1 base short, with 10 bases between. CDR1 is SEHNR, CDR2 FQNEAQ, per germline (reference sequence). Every PCR got spiked synthetic TCR analog templates. Sequenced by immunoSEQ multiplex PCR; TCRdb stores in-frame clones only, minus some. The sample yields 37,000 or so clones, 82% seen once. The chain joins TRBV7-9 to TRBJ1-1; tentative D call: TRBD1 (6 bases). The material sequenced was PBMCs, taken around atezolizumab (anti-PD-L1) treatment. This receptor was identified in a man aged 55 to 70 with urothelial cancer. The CDR3 DNA sequence: TGTGCCAGCAGCTTAGACAGGGCAGGGAACACTGAAGCTTTCTTT. The encoded protein is CASSLDRAGNTEAFF.